These 3 T cell receptor beta chains were sequenced from one sample in a study of blood T cell repertoires in COVID-19 (dated by TCRdb to the early 2020s). The library relied on the immunoSEQ multiplex PCR assay. The table was pulled from immuneACCESS by TCRdb, which kept in-frame rearrangements only. Such tables lose some clones; where checked, under half of the loss comes from unresolved V genes, and the rest has no known cause. A total of around 300,000 clones appear in this sample, 90% of them only once. The top ten clones comprise about 6.8% of the sample. The sequencing sample was made of peripheral blood. Receptors were obtained from a woman in her 30s with COVID-19, enrolled during active disease.

The rearrangement uses TRBV5-1 and TRBJ1-6, with D possibly being TRBD1 (5 bases). V dropped 3 bases and J dropped 9 bases, with 16 bases sitting between them. CDR1 is SGHRS, CDR2 YFSETQ, per germline. The CDR3 is 15 amino acids. In DNA form, the CDR3 reads TGCGCCAGCAGCTCGGCACAGGACGTAAGTTCACCCCTCCACTTT. Translated: CASSSAQDVSSPLHF.

CDR3 in amino acids: CASSLLGAGRVETQYF. In DNA, the CDR3 is TGTGCCAGCAGCTTGCTTGGGGCGGGACGGGTGGAGACCCAGTACTTC. The chain couples TRBV5-6 to TRBJ2-5, with a possible D match to TRBD2 (6 bases). Germline V gene sequence: CDR1 SGHDT, CDR2 YYEEEE. The CDR3 is made up of 16 amino acids. V was cut by 1 base and J by 5 bases, with 18 bases left in between.

The chain joins TRBV28 to TRBJ2-4, with D hard to call. This CDR3 is built from 15 residues. V was pared by 6 bases and J by 2 bases, with 14 bases between. Germline CDR1 and CDR2: MDHEN and SYDVKM. CDR3 bases: TGTGCCAGCAGCTCCCCCCGCGGATCCAAAAACATTCAGTACTTC. Protein product: CASSSPRGSKNIQYF.